A single sample gave rise to the 15 T cell receptor beta chains below, sequenced in a study of shared clonotypes between healthy human individuals. The repertoire was sequenced with immunoSEQ multiplex PCR; TCRdb's copy has only in-frame clones and lacks some. Of some 490,000 clones in the sample, more than 75% were seen once. The specimen sequenced was PBMCs. The receptors derive from a woman aged 40 to 50 in good health. Some clones in this sample may be carry-over from other donors' samples.

The V call is TRBV9, the J call TRBJ1-1; D is perhaps TRBD1 (5 bases). Germline assignment: CDR1 SGDLS and CDR2 YYNGEE. The CDR3 sequence is 13 residues long. Trimming left V 3 bases short and J 8 bases short, with 14 bases between. The CDR3 DNA reads as TGTGCCAGCAGCGGGGGCGCGGGGGGAGAAGCTTTCTTT. This translates into CASSGGAGGEAFF.

V usage is TRBV5-1 and J usage is TRBJ1-1, with D tentatively TRBD1 (5 bases). V lost 0 bases, J lost 6 bases, and 15 bases lay in between. CDR1 and CDR2 from the germline V gene are SGHRS and YFSETQ. The CDR3 consists of 15 residues. The CDR3 DNA sequence: TGCGCCAGCAGCTTGGATGCAGGGAGAGCCGCTGAAGCTTTCTTT. Its translation is CASSLDAGRAAEAFF.

V is TRBV5-4 and J is TRBJ1-1; no definite D call. V was pared by 4 bases and J by 1 base, with 8 bases between. Per the germline V gene, CDR1 is SGHNT and CDR2 is YYREEE (reference sequence). The CDR3 is made up of 13 amino acids. The CDR3 DNA reads as TGTGCCAGCAGCGCTGACCCGAACACTGAAGCTTTCTTT. Translating gives CASSADPNTEAFF.

The chain employs TRBV5-6 and TRBJ2-3; 7 bases line up with TRBD1. The CDR3 spans 15 residues. V gave up 6 bases and J gave up 4 bases; unmatched junction bases: 11. Germline values: CDR1 SGHDT, CDR2 YYEEEE. In nucleotides, the CDR3 is TGTGCCAGCAAGGCCCGAAACAGGGGCGCAGATACGCAGTATTTT. Translation: CASKARNRGADTQYF.

The table lists this clone with many counts. This chain uses TRBV28 with TRBJ2-1, with TRBD2 matching over 11 bases. Germline trimming cut 3 bases from V and 4 bases from J; bases unmatched to any gene: 11. The CDR3 is 18 amino acids. Germline lookup yields CDR1 MDHEN and CDR2 SYDVKM. The CDR3 region is CASSLTGSGRVGYNEQFF. CDR3 coding DNA: TGTGCCAGCAGTTTGACGGGTAGCGGGAGGGTCGGTTACAATGAGCAGTTCTTC. The variable domain in full, completed from reference TRBV28 and TRBJ2-1, reads DVKVTQSSRYLVKRTGEKVFLECVQDMDHENMFWYRQDPGLGLRLIYFSYDVKMKEKGDIPEGYSVSREKKERFSLILESASTNQTSMYLCASSLTGSGRVGYNEQFFGPGTRLTVL.

V is TRBV28 and J is TRBJ2-7, with 7 bases aligning to TRBD2. V lost 5 bases, J lost 6 bases, and 13 bases stayed unmatched. This CDR3 contains 15 residues. Germline V gene sequence: CDR1 MDHEN, CDR2 SYDVKM. CDR3: CASSRAGTTITEQYF. The CDR3, as DNA: TGTGCCAGCAGTCGTGCCGGGACTACTATCACCGAGCAGTACTTC.

The rearrangement links TRBV5-1 to TRBJ2-7; D is undetermined. The CDR3 has 15 amino acids. V was clipped by 3 bases and J by 4 bases, with 17 bases between them. Germline assignment: CDR1 SGHRS and CDR2 YFSETQ. The CDR3 protein is CASSSQTTPTYEQYF. CDR3 nucleotides: TGCGCCAGCAGCTCCCAAACGACTCCCACTTACGAGCAGTACTTC.

The CDR3 sequence is CASSQGLAGAIEQFF. Written as DNA, the CDR3 is TGTGCCAGCAGCCAGGGACTAGCGGGAGCTATTGAGCAGTTCTTC. The V and J genes are TRBV11-3 and TRBJ2-1, with 14 nucleotides matching TRBD2. The CDR3 length is 15 residues. Losses at the gene ends were 5 bases for V and 9 bases for J; bases not matched to a gene: 6. Looked up from germline, CDR1 is SGHNT and CDR2 is YENEEA.

This rearrangement joins TRBV5-1 to TRBJ2-1; D not resolved. Germline lookup yields CDR1 SGHRS and CDR2 YFSETQ. Trimming took off 7 bases at V and 9 bases at J, with 17 bases between the two ends. This CDR3 is built from 13 residues. CDR3 nucleotide sequence: TGCGCCAGCGCCTTGACCCCCCCGTCTGAGCAGTTCTTC. Translation gives CASALTPPSEQFF.

The chain couples TRBV15 to TRBJ1-3; TRBD1 matches 8 bases. Per the germline V gene, CDR1 is LNHNV and CDR2 is YYDKDF (reference sequence). The CDR3 spans 17 residues. Losses at the gene ends were 5 bases for V and 2 bases for J; bases not matched to a gene: 11. The CDR3: CATSRPTGTGAGNTIYF. In nucleotides, the CDR3 is TGTGCCACCAGCCGTCCTACCGGGACAGGAGCTGGAAACACCATATATTTT.

The genes are TRBV4-3 and TRBJ2-1; 10 nucleotides align to TRBD2. With V trimmed by 4 bases and J by 6 bases, 9 bases remained unmatched. The CDR3 loop spans 16 amino acids. Germline V lookup: CDR1 LGHNA, CDR2 YSLEER. This CDR3 is CASSRGLAEGSNEQFF. CDR3 in DNA: TGCGCCAGCAGCCGAGGACTAGCGGAAGGGAGCAATGAGCAGTTCTTC.

V gene TRBV6-1 combines with J gene TRBJ2-3; TRBD2 aligns across 11 bases. J lost 4 bases, V lost 6 bases, and 6 bases had no gene match. The CDR3 length is 15 residues. Germline CDR1 is MNHNS and CDR2 is SASEGT. The CDR3 loop reads CASRQTSGISDTQYF. The CDR3 DNA reads as TGTGCCAGCAGGCAGACTAGCGGGATTTCAGATACGCAGTATTTT.

The chain is built from TRBV27 and TRBJ2-1; no clear D gene. V dropped 5 bases and J dropped 5 bases, with 10 bases sitting between them. The CDR3 extends over 13 amino acids. Germline V lookup: CDR1 MNHEY, CDR2 SMNVEV (reference sequence). The CDR3 protein is CASSLGRNNEQFF. For the CDR3, the DNA is TGTGCCAGCAGTCTAGGTCGGAACAATGAGCAGTTCTTC.

For this clone: This sample includes further DNA sequences coding for the same CDR3. The V call is TRBV5-1, the J call TRBJ2-3, with a tentative D call TRBD1 (6 bases). The germline V gene encodes CDR1 SGHRS and CDR2 YFSETQ. CDR3 length: 14 amino acids. The V and J ends lost 0 bases and 4 bases respectively, with 9 bases between them. DNA of the CDR3: TGCGCCAGCAGCTTGGTAGCAGGGGCAGATACGCAGTATTTT. It is translated as CASSLVAGADTQYF.

The chain couples TRBV9 to TRBJ1-1; 7 bases line up with TRBD1. The length of the CDR3 is 14 residues. Per germline, CDR1 SGDLS and CDR2 YYNGEE. V trimming: 0 bases; J trimming: 5 bases; junction bases outside the gene matches: 4. CDR3 sequence (DNA): TGTGCCAGCAGCGTAGAGTCCAGGGGGACTGAAGCTTTCTTT. The encoded protein is CASSVESRGTEAFF.